Listed below are T cell receptor beta chains from one sample, sequenced in a study of blood T cell repertoires in COVID-19. Sequenced by immunoSEQ multiplex PCR; TCRdb stores in-frame clones only, minus some. This repertoire shows more than 60,000 clones, 80% to 85% found once; its top ten account for roughly 41%. The material sequenced was peripheral blood. Receptor source: a human donor in a cohort sampled during active COVID-19. Both conserved end residues are part of each CDR3. A D gene is named only where the DNA matches it firmly. Expanded clones are given a class, and other clones once, few, many or no size at all.

abundance	v_gene	d_gene	j_gene	CDR3nt	CDR3aa
once	TRBV2	NA	TRBJ1-2	TGTGCCAGCAGTGTAACAGAGCACTATGGCTACACCTTC	CASSVTEHYGYTF
NA	TRBV28	TRBD1	TRBJ1-1	TGTGCCAGCAGGGAGGGGACAGGGGCCGCTTTCTTT	CASREGTGAAFF
few	TRBV19	NA	TRBJ1-5	TGTGCCAGTAGTATTAGCGGTTCCGGATATCAGCCCCAGCATTTT	CASSISGSGYQPQHF
NA	TRBV11-2	TRBD1	TRBJ1-5	TGTGCCAGCAGCGGGGCAGGGACAGGGAGACAGCCCCAGCATTTT	CASSGAGTGRQPQHF
NA	TRBV3-1/TRBV3-2	NA	TRBJ1-1	TGTGCCAGCAGCCAGGGACATTCGAGCACTGAAGCTTTCTTT	CASSQGHSSTEAFF
NA	TRBV28	NA	TRBJ1-1	TGTGCCAGCAGTTTTCAGGGTAGGACTGAAGCTTTCTTT	CASSFQGRTEAFF
once	TRBV28	TRBD1	TRBJ1-5	TGTGCCAGCACCGAGGACAGGGTCGGCAATCAGCCCCAGCATTTT	CASTEDRVGNQPQHF
NA	TRBV7-8	NA	TRBJ1-6	TGTGCCAGCAGCTCCAGGGGTTTAAGGTCACCCCTCCACTTT	CASSSRGLRSPLHF
NA	TRBV28	NA	TRBJ1-6	TGTGCCAGCAGTGGGCAGATTAATTCACCCCTCCACTTT	CASSGQINSPLHF
NA	TRBV9	TRBD2	TRBJ2-3	TGTGCCAGCAGCCCCACCGGGACTAGACCCGATACGCAGTATTTT	CASSPTGTRPDTQYF
NA	TRBV19	TRBD1	TRBJ2-1	TGTGCCAGTAGTCCGGGACAGGGGGGCCGCCGCATTTTCTTC	CASSPGQGGRRIFF
NA	TRBV25-1	NA	TRBJ2-1	TGTGCCAGCAGTGTATACAGGACAGTAGCCAACAATGAGCAGTTCTTC	CASSVYRTVANNEQFF
NA	TRBV12-5	NA	TRBJ2-6	TGTGCTAGTGGTTTGACTCTCCTCCTTTCTTCTGGGGCCAACGTCCTGACTTTC	CASGLTLLLSSGANVLTF
NA	TRBV28	NA	TRBJ1-2	TGTGCCAGCAGTTCCGGGGTCGGGAACTATGGCTACACCTTC	CASSSGVGNYGYTF
NA	TRBV9	TRBD1	TRBJ2-2	TGTGCCAGCAGCATCGGGACAGGGACCGGGGAGCTGTTTTTT	CASSIGTGTGELFF
NA	TRBV5-1	TRBD1	TRBJ2-1	TGCGCCAGCAGCGGGGACAGGGGGTACAATGAGCAGTTCTTC	CASSGDRGYNEQFF
NA	TRBV15	NA	TRBJ2-5	TGTGCCACCAGCAGAGTTTATACAGGCAGGGAGACCCAGTACTTC	CATSRVYTGRETQYF
once	TRBV6-5	TRBD1	TRBJ2-7	TGTGCCAGCAGCCGACAGGGCTACGAGCAGTACTTC	CASSRQGYEQYF
once	TRBV10-3	NA	TRBJ2-7	TGTGCCATCAAGGATGACCGCGGCTTGCCCTACGAGCAGTACTTC	CAIKDDRGLPYEQYF
NA	TRBV6-6	TRBD1	TRBJ2-7	TGTGCCAGCCGAGAACCCAGGGGGCTTTCCTACGAGCAGTACTTC	CASREPRGLSYEQYF
NA	TRBV12-3/TRBV12-4	NA	TRBJ1-2	TGTGCCAGCAGTTTTGGGGCAGCCTATGGCTACACCTTC	CASSFGAAYGYTF
NA	TRBV30	NA	TRBJ1-1	TGTGCCTGGAGGCGACAGGTGAACACTGAAGCTTTCTTT	CAWRRQVNTEAFF
NA	TRBV19	TRBD2	TRBJ2-7	TGTGCCAGTAGTACTAGCGGGGGACCATACGAGCAGTACTTC	CASSTSGGPYEQYF
NA	TRBV5-1	NA	TRBJ2-1	TGCGCCAGCAGTCGGGACTACAATGAGCAGTTCTTC	CASSRDYNEQFF
NA	TRBV3-1/TRBV3-2	TRBD1	TRBJ1-2	TGTGCCAGCAGCCCCTCGACAGGGAGGAGCTATGGCTACACCTTC	CASSPSTGRSYGYTF
few	TRBV4-1	TRBD1	TRBJ1-1	TGCGCCAGCAGCCGCGACAGGGTTATCACTGAAGCTTTCTTT	CASSRDRVITEAFF
few	TRBV7-8	NA	TRBJ1-2	TGTGCCAGCAGCTCAGGCGGGGACAACTATGGCTACACCTTC	CASSSGGDNYGYTF
NA	TRBV7-8	NA	TRBJ1-3	TGTGCCAGCAGCTTAGTATGGGGCGGTACCGCGGCGGGAAACACCATATATTTT	CASSLVWGGTAAGNTIYF
NA	TRBV19	NA	TRBJ2-7	TGTGCCAGTAGTATTAACGGTGGAGGCGTTACCTACGAGCAGTACTTC	CASSINGGGVTYEQYF
NA	TRBV11-1	TRBD1	TRBJ2-7	TGTGCCAGCAGCTTAGGTTGGGGACAGTCCTACGAGCAGTACTTC	CASSLGWGQSYEQYF
NA	TRBV9	NA	TRBJ1-2	TGTGCCAGCAGCATCGGGGACAACACCTATGGCTACACCTTC	CASSIGDNTYGYTF
NA	TRBV11-3	TRBD2	TRBJ2-3	TGTGCCAGCAGCCCTGGGGCTAGCGGGGGAGAAGATACGCAGTATTTT	CASSPGASGGEDTQYF
NA	TRBV5-1	TRBD1	TRBJ1-2	TGCGCCAGCAGCAGGGACAGGGAGAACTATGGCTACACCTTC	CASSRDRENYGYTF
NA	TRBV11-2	NA	TRBJ1-2	TGTGCCAGCAGCTTAATCGTCCAACGGGGAACCTACACCTTC	CASSLIVQRGTYTF
NA	TRBV27	TRBD1	TRBJ2-7	TGTGCCAGCAGCCGGGACAGGGATCTGTACGAGCAGTACTTC	CASSRDRDLYEQYF
NA	TRBV4-3	TRBD1	TRBJ2-3	TGCGCCAGCAGCCGCAGACCGGGACAGGGAAGGTCAGATACGCAGTATTTT	CASSRRPGQGRSDTQYF
NA	TRBV18	NA	TRBJ1-1	TGTGCCAGCTCACGAGGGGGACGCGTTGACACTGAAGCTTTCTTT	CASSRGGRVDTEAFF
NA	TRBV20-1	NA	TRBJ2-2	TGCAGTGCTAGTCGGCCCGAGGGCACCGGGGAGCTGTTTTTT	CSASRPEGTGELFF
NA	TRBV7-3	TRBD1	TRBJ1-2	TGTGCCAGCAGCTTAACTCACAGGGGCGTCCTTAACTATGGCTACACCTTC	CASSLTHRGVLNYGYTF
NA	TRBV5-1	TRBD2	TRBJ2-7	TGCGCCAGCAGCGGGACTAGCGGGGGGTACGAGCAGTACTTC	CASSGTSGGYEQYF
NA	TRBV7-8	TRBD1	TRBJ1-2	TGTGCCAGCAGCTTACGTGACAGGGTTCGGGGCTACACCTTC	CASSLRDRVRGYTF
once	TRBV11-2	TRBD1	TRBJ2-1	TGTGCCAGCAGCTTTTTTCCGGGCGAAACCGGGACAGGAGACAATGAGCAGTTCTTC	CASSFFPGETGTGDNEQFF
NA	TRBV5-8	NA	TRBJ2-7	TGTGCCAGCAGCTTGGGGACTTCCTGGGACTCCTACGAGCAGTACTTC	CASSLGTSWDSYEQYF
NA	TRBV28	TRBD1	TRBJ1-6	TGTGCCAGCAGTTTATTACAGGGGGCGCGGAATTCACCCCTCCACTTT	CASSLLQGARNSPLHF
NA	TRBV19	TRBD2	TRBJ2-2	TGTGCCAGTAGTACTAGCGGGGGGGCCGCTCTCGAGGACACCGGGGAGCTGTTTTTT	CASSTSGGAALEDTGELFF
NA	TRBV7-3	NA	TRBJ1-1	TGTGCCAGCAGCTTAGGGGGCGAGGGCACTGAAGCTTTCTTT	CASSLGGEGTEAFF
few	TRBV7-8	TRBD2	TRBJ2-1	TGTGCCAGCAGCCGACTAGCGGGCGAGCTATACAATGAGCAGTTCTTC	CASSRLAGELYNEQFF
NA	TRBV29-1	TRBD1	TRBJ2-6	TGCAGCGTTTCAGGGGGCTCGCCTGGGGCCAACGTCCTGACTTTC	CSVSGGSPGANVLTF
NA	TRBV7-2	NA	TRBJ1-6	TGTGCCAGCAGAGCCACAGGGCGGTCACCCCTCCACTTT	CASRATGRSPLHF
NA	TRBV7-9	TRBD1	TRBJ1-2	TGTGCCAGCAGCCCAGGGGGCTATGGCTACACCTTC	CASSPGGYGYTF
NA	TRBV5-6	TRBD2	TRBJ2-3	TGTGCCAGCAGCTTTAGGGCGGGGGGGCTAAGCACAGATACGCAGTATTTT	CASSFRAGGLSTDTQYF
NA	TRBV2	NA	TRBJ1-6	TGTGCCAGGAGGGGGGGGAATTCACCCCTCCACTTT	CARRGGNSPLHF